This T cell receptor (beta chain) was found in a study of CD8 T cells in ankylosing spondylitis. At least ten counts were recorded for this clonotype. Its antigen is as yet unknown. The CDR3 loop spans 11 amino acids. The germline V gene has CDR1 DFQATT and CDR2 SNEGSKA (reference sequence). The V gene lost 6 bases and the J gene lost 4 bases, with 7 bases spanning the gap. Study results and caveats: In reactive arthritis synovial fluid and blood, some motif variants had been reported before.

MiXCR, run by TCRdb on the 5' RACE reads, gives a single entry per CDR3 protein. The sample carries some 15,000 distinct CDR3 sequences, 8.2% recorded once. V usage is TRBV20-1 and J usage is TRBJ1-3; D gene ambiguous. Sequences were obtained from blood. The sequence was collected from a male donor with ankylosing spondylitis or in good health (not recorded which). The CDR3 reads CSATDGNTIYF. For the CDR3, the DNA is TGCAGTGCGACGGACGGAAACACCATATATTTT.